This entry lists 29 T cell receptor beta chains sequenced from one sample in a study of cytomegalovirus exposure and HLA in healthy donors. A multiplex PCR was run with 60 Vbeta primers and 13 Jbeta primers. Generated by immunoSEQ multiplex PCR, the TCRdb table keeps only in-frame clones and is missing some. This sample has 70,000 or so clones, with approximately 60% found just once. Input material: PBMCs. The receptors were gathered from a woman between 45 and 60 years old in good health and CMV-seronegative.

This chain uses TRBV12-5 with TRBJ2-7; D is perhaps TRBD2 (6 bases). Germline CDR1 LGHNT, CDR2 FRNRAP. Trimming removed 2 bases from V and 5 bases from J, with 10 bases in between. The CDR3 spans 13 residues. CDR3 in amino acids: CASGLNGGDEQYF. For the CDR3, the DNA is TGTGCTAGTGGTTTGAACGGAGGGGACGAGCAGTACTTC.

This rearrangement joins TRBV5-1 to TRBJ2-2; TRBD1 matches at 7 bases. Germline V gene data show CDR1 as SGHRS and CDR2 as YFSETQ. The CDR3 spans 14 residues. Unmatched junction bases numbered 4, after V lost 7 bases and J lost 1 base. The CDR3 region has the DNA TGCGCCAGCTTCCGGACAGGGAACACCGGGGAGCTGTTTTTT. Protein: CASFRTGNTGELFF.

This chain uses TRBV30 with TRBJ2-5; tentative D call: TRBD2 (6 bases). The CDR3 runs to 16 residues. CDR1 and CDR2 (germline): GTSNPN, SVGIG (reference sequence). V dropped 0 bases and J dropped 2 bases, with 16 bases sitting between them. CDR3 DNA: TGTGCCTGGAGTGTACGAGGGACTTTAGTGCAAGAGACCCAGTACTTC. It codes for CAWSVRGTLVQETQYF.

The rearrangement links TRBV27 to TRBJ1-2; TRBD1 aligns across 8 bases. The V gene's germline CDR1 is MNHEY and CDR2 SMNVEV (reference sequence). V lost 6 bases to trimming and J lost 5 bases; unmatched junction nucleotides: 11. The CDR3 runs 15 residues. This chain's CDR3 is CASSPSDRVGYGYTF. CDR3 bases: TGTGCCAGCAGCCCGTCGGACAGGGTGGGATATGGCTACACCTTC.

In its sample, this clone was seen a few times. The V gene is TRBV27, the J gene TRBJ1-1; TRBD1 might be the D (5 bases). With 4 bases removed from V and 1 base from J, the gap between germline ends came to 16 bases. The CDR3 is made up of 16 amino acids. Germline loops: CDR1 MNHEY, CDR2 SMNVEV (reference sequence). The CDR3 nucleotides read TGTGCCAGCAGTTCCGACAGCATTTGGAGGAACACTGAAGCTTTCTTT. Translating gives CASSSDSIWRNTEAFF.

This clone was counted between two and nine times. The chain links TRBV5-4 to TRBJ2-2, with unresolved D. Germline CDR1 reads SGHNT; CDR2 reads YYREEE (reference sequence). This CDR3 has 13 residues. Trimming left V 4 bases short and J 6 bases short, with 10 bases between. In DNA, the CDR3 is TGTGCCAGCAGCCCGGGTGGTGCCGGGGAGCTGTTTTTT. Its translation: CASSPGGAGELFF.

The gene calls are TRBV28 and TRBJ2-5, with 11 bases lining up with TRBD2. The DNA end favors TRBJ2-7, so the J call may be wrong. The CDR3 spans 13 residues. Looked up from germline, CDR1 is MDHEN and CDR2 is SYDVKM. CDR3 region: CATLLAGAYEQYF. For the CDR3, the DNA is TGTGCCACCCTACTAGCGGGAGCCTACGAGCAGTACTTC.

This clone has only one observation. At one end, the junction sequence differs from germline, possibly due to a read error. The CDR3 region is CAWSVGTGRDQPQNF. The CDR3 nucleotides are TGTGCCTGGAGTGTAGGGACAGGCCGGGATCAGCCCCAGAATTTT. The J gene is TRBJ1-5, the V gene TRBV30; 8 bases fit TRBD1. Looked up from germline, CDR1 is GTSNPN and CDR2 is SVGIG (reference sequence). The CDR3 extends over 15 amino acids.

CDR3 sequence (DNA): TGTGCCAGCAGCGCCACCACTAGCGGGGCAGACAATGAGCAGTTCTTC. Residues: CASSATTSGADNEQFF. The chain uses TRBV9 and TRBJ2-1, with TRBD2 matching 10 bases. Trimming at V came to 3 bases and at J to 5 bases, leaving 8 bases not matched to a gene. Germline assignment: CDR1 SGDLS and CDR2 YYNGEE. This CDR3 region has 16 residues.

This chain joins TRBV9 and TRBJ2-5; TRBD1 matches at 8 bases. The germline CDR1 and CDR2 sequences are SGDLS and YYNGEE. The CDR3 runs 14 residues. J was trimmed by 2 bases and V by 3 bases; bases with no gene match: 3. CDR3: CASSGGQGQETQYF. The CDR3 nucleotides are TGTGCCAGCAGCGGCGGACAGGGTCAAGAGACCCAGTACTTC.

V gene TRBV6-5 combines with J gene TRBJ2-2; D not resolved. From germline, CDR1 is MNHEY and CDR2 SVGAGI. Trimming cost V 2 bases and J 6 bases, with 10 bases left between them. This CDR3 spans 14 amino acids. In DNA form, the CDR3 reads TGTGCCAGCAGTTACCCCCCTTTCTCCGGGGAGCTGTTTTTT. Translated: CASSYPPFSGELFF.

This sequence joins TRBV6-5 and TRBJ1-1; D not resolved. V shed 0 bases and J shed 4 bases, with 12 bases lying between them. Germline V lookup: CDR1 MNHEY, CDR2 SVGAGI. This CDR3 spans 15 amino acids. CDR3 sequence: CASSYSGGGPTEAFF. As DNA, the CDR3 is TGTGCCAGCAGTTACTCGGGCGGAGGGCCCACTGAAGCTTTCTTT.

The chain combines TRBV19 with TRBJ2-5, with D uncertain. V gave up 1 base and J gave up 3 bases, with 6 bases separating them. CDR1 LNHDA and CDR2 SQIVND come from the germline V gene (reference sequence). This CDR3 comprises 13 residues. CDR3 residues: CASSIVQEETQYF. The CDR3, as DNA: TGTGCCAGTAGTATAGTGCAGGAAGAGACCCAGTACTTC.

J is TRBJ2-1 and V is TRBV7-9; D gene unclear. V lost 5 bases and J 3 bases, leaving 17 bases between the germline ends. Germline CDR1 reads SEHNR; CDR2 reads FQNEAQ (reference sequence). CDR3 length: 16 residues. CDR3 protein: CASSPFGPSLYNEQFF. CDR3 bases: TGTGCCAGCAGCCCGTTTGGGCCTTCTCTCTACAATGAGCAGTTCTTC.

The V gene is TRBV28, the J gene TRBJ1-1, with a weak D call TRBD1 (6 bases). The germline V gene encodes CDR1 MDHEN and CDR2 SYDVKM. The CDR3 is 15 residues long. Trimming cost V 5 bases and J 5 bases, with 18 bases left between them. The CDR3 nucleotides read TGTGCCAGCAGTCCCCCCACGGGGGGGCGAACTGAAGCTTTCTTT. Translation gives CASSPPTGGRTEAFF.

This clone was observed a handful of times. The chain links TRBV7-9 to TRBJ2-7; TRBD1 matches at 7 bases. Germline V gives CDR1 SEHNR, CDR2 FQNEAQ (reference sequence). This CDR3 comprises 14 residues. The ends lost 3 bases at V and 7 bases at J; junction bases unmatched: 9. The CDR3 DNA sequence: TGTGCCAGCAGCTTGAGACAGGGTCCGTGGGAGCAGTACTTC. Encoded protein: CASSLRQGPWEQYF.

CDR3 amino acids: CSVEDSGGSSYEQYF. CDR3 coding DNA: TGCAGCGTTGAAGATAGCGGTGGGAGCTCCTACGAGCAGTACTTC. The chain recombines TRBV29-1 with TRBJ2-7; D is perhaps TRBD2 (6 bases). V lost 0 bases and J lost 0, with 12 bases in between. Germline V gives CDR1 SQVTM, CDR2 ANQGSEA. The length of the CDR3 is 15 residues.

This clone has just a few counts. This chain links TRBV15 with TRBJ2-7; TRBD1 matches at 9 bases. The ends lost 7 bases at V and 6 bases at J; junction bases unmatched: 10. The germline V gene has CDR1 LNHNV and CDR2 YYDKDF (reference sequence). The CDR3 has 14 amino acids. As DNA, the CDR3 is TGTGCCACCAAGCGGGACAGGGATTTTGGCGAGCAGTACTTC. This translates into CATKRDRDFGEQYF.

The genes are TRBV5-1 and TRBJ2-1, with a weak D call TRBD1 (5 bases). Germline V CDR1 and CDR2: SGHRS, YFSETQ. The V end was cut by 5 bases, the J end by 2 bases, with 11 bases between. The CDR3 loop spans 14 amino acids. DNA for the CDR3: TGCGCCAGCAGTGGGGCGAGGCCCTACAATGAGCAGTTCTTC. It encodes CASSGARPYNEQFF.

The chain links TRBV19 to TRBJ2-2, with D possibly matching TRBD2 (6 bases). The CDR3 has 13 residues. Trimming took 5 bases from V and 13 from J, leaving 17 bases between them. CDR1 is LNHDA, CDR2 SQIVND, per germline (reference sequence). CDR3 amino acids: CASSWAGGGSLFF. In DNA form, the CDR3 reads TGTGCCAGTAGTTGGGCAGGCGGAGGGTCGCTGTTTTTT.

The CDR3: CASSVTGRITGNTIYF. The CDR3 bases are TGCGCCAGCAGCGTGACAGGGCGCATCACTGGAAACACCATATATTTT. The chain couples TRBV5-1 to TRBJ1-3; 7 bases line up with TRBD1. Germline loops: CDR1 SGHRS, CDR2 YFSETQ. This CDR3 region has 16 residues. The V segment lost 4 bases and the J segment 2 bases; nucleotides outside the gene matches: 9.

V and J are TRBV28 and TRBJ2-7, with TRBD2 identical over 13 bases. Germline lookup yields CDR1 MDHEN and CDR2 SYDVKM. The CDR3 sequence is 16 residues long. With 4 bases clipped from V and 6 bases from J, the junction kept 9 bases outside the gene matches. CDR3 residues: CASSSPGTSGKIEQYF. The CDR3 DNA is TGTGCCAGCAGTTCCCCAGGGACTAGCGGGAAGATCGAGCAGTACTTC.

The rearrangement uses TRBV4-3 and TRBJ1-2; TRBD1 might be the D (6 bases). Germline CDR1 and CDR2: LGHNA and YSLEER. The CDR3 spans 13 residues. The V gene lost 0 bases and the J gene lost 7 bases, with 9 bases spanning the gap. CDR3 in amino acids: CASSQEGAGGYTF. The DNA for the CDR3 is TGCGCCAGCAGCCAAGAGGGGGCAGGTGGCTACACCTTC.

The chain employs TRBV6-5 and TRBJ1-1; TRBD1 matches 8 bases. Germline trimming cut 7 bases from V and 4 bases from J; bases unmatched to any gene: 5. CDR3 size: 13 residues. The V gene's germline CDR1 is MNHEY and CDR2 SVGAGI. CDR3 amino acids: CASTRTGSTEAFF. The CDR3 DNA reads TGTGCCAGCACCCGGACAGGGAGCACTGAAGCTTTCTTT.

This chain links TRBV19 with TRBJ1-2; 8 bases agree with TRBD1. The ends lost 1 base at V and 4 bases at J; junction bases unmatched: 5. Germline V gives CDR1 LNHDA, CDR2 SQIVND (reference sequence). CDR3 length: 15 amino acids. The DNA for the CDR3 is TGTGCCAGTAGTATAGCCGACAGGGGAGGCTATGGCTACACCTTC. It translates to CASSIADRGGYGYTF.

The rearrangement uses TRBV2 and TRBJ2-3, with D perhaps matching TRBD2 (6 bases). CDR3 length: 14 residues. CDR1 SNHLY and CDR2 FYNNEI come from the germline V gene. Trimming shortened V by 5 bases and J by 1 base, and 10 bases separated the two germline ends. The DNA of the CDR3 is TGTGCCAGCAGTTGGACTACCCGCACAGATACGCAGTATTTT. It translates to CASSWTTRTDTQYF.

This chain joins TRBV28 and TRBJ1-2; D is uncertain. The CDR3 covers 11 residues. Germline lookup yields CDR1 MDHEN and CDR2 SYDVKM. V lost 4 bases to trimming and J lost 8 bases, with 8 bases between them. The CDR3 is CASSSARGYTF. In DNA, the CDR3 is TGTGCCAGCAGTTCCGCCCGGGGCTACACCTTC.

The CDR3 loop reads CASSLQGGGETQYF. The CDR3 region has the DNA TGTGCCAGCAGCCTCCAGGGCGGGGGGGAGACCCAGTACTTC. This rearrangement joins TRBV7-2 to TRBJ2-5; 8 bases align to TRBD2. Trimming at V came to 5 bases and at J to 5 bases, leaving 7 bases not matched to a gene. The germline gives CDR1 SGHTA, CDR2 FQGNSA. The CDR3 contains 14 residues.

This clone was counted a few times. The rearrangement links TRBV6-6 to TRBJ1-6; 7 bases line up with TRBD1. V shed 8 bases, J shed 6 bases, and the junction held 10 bases outside the gene matches. Germline V gene sequence: CDR1 MNHNY, CDR2 SVGAGI (reference sequence). This CDR3 spans 15 amino acids. The CDR3 region is CASGYSYRGNSPLHF. Written as DNA, the CDR3 is TGTGCCAGCGGGTACTCTTACAGGGGTAATTCACCCCTCCACTTT.